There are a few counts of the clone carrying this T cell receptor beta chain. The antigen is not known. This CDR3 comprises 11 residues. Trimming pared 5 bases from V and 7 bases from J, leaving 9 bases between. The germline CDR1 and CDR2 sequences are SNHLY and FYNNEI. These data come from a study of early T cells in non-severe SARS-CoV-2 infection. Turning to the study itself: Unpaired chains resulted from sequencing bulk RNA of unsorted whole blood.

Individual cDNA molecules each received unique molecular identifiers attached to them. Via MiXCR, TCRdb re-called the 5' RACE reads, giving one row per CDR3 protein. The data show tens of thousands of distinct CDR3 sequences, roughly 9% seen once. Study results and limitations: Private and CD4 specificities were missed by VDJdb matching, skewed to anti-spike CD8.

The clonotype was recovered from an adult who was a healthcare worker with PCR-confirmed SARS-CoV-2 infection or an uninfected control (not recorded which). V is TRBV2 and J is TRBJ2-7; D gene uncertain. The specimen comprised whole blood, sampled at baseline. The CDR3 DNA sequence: TGTGCCAGCAGTCAGATGGGGGAGCAGTACTTC. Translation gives CASSQMGEQYF.